What follows is one TCR beta chain and its context. The germline gives CDR1 PRHDT, CDR2 FYEKMQ (reference sequence). Trimming at V came to 5 bases and at J to 3 bases, leaving 11 bases not matched to a gene. This CDR3 region has 16 residues. The data derive from a study of blood T cell repertoires in COVID-19. Across the study: Sources were T cells, B-cell-depleted T cells, or PBMCs; the material itself was cDNA or gDNA.

Here immunoSEQ multiplex PCR was the method, and the copy in TCRdb shows in-frame clones only, minus some. The table records 330,000 or so clones, approximately 86% of them present only once. The Seattle patients, enrolled during active infection, were followed longitudinally. The genes are TRBV13 and TRBJ2-3, with TRBD1 matching over 7 bases. The TCR was taken from a man younger than 40 with COVID-19, enrolled during active disease. Sequencing was performed on peripheral blood. In DNA form, the CDR3 reads TGTGCCAGCAGCGCAGCAGGGACAGTTCATACAGATACGCAGTATTTT. As protein: CASSAAGTVHTDTQYF.